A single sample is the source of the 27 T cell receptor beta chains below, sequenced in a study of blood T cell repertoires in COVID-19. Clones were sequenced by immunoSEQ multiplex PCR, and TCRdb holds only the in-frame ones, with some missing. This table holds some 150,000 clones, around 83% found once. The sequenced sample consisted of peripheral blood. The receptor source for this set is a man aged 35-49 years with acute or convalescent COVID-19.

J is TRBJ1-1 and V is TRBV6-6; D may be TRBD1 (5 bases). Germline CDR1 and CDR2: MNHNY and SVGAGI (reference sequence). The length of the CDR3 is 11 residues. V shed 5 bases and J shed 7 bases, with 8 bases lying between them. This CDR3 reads CASSPDSEAFF. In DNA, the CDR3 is TGTGCCAGCAGTCCCGACAGTGAAGCTTTCTTT.

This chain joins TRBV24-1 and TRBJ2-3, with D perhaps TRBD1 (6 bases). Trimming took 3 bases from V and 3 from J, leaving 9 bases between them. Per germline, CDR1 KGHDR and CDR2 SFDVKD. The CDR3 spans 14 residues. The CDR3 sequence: CATSDVTGTDTQYF. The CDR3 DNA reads TGTGCCACCAGTGATGTAACAGGGACAGATACGCAGTATTTT.

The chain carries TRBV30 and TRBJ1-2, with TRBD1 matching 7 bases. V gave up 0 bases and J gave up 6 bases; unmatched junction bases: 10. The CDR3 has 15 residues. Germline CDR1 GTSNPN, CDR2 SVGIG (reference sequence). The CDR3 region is CAWSVRARGDDGYTF. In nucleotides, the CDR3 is TGTGCCTGGAGTGTACGCGCCAGGGGGGATGATGGCTACACCTTC.

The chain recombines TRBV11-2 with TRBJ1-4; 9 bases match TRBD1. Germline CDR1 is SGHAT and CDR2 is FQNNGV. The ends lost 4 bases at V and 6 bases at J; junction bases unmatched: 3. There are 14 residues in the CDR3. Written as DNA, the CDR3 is TGTGCCAGCAGCTCTTGGACAGGGGATGAAAAACTGTTTTTT. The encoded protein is CASSSWTGDEKLFF.

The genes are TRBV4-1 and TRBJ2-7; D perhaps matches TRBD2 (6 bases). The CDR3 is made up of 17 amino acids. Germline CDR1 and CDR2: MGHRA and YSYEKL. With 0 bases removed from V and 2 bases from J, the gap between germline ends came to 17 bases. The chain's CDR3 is CASSQDSSGGFPYEQYF. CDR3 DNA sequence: TGCGCCAGCAGCCAAGATTCCAGCGGAGGGTTTCCCTACGAGCAGTACTTC.

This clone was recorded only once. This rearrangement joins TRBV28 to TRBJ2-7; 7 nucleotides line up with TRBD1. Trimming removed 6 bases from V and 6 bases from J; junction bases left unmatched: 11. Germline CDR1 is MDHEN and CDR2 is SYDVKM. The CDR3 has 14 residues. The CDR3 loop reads CASSDNGTVPEQYF. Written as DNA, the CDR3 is TGTGCCAGCAGCGACAACGGGACAGTCCCCGAGCAGTACTTC.

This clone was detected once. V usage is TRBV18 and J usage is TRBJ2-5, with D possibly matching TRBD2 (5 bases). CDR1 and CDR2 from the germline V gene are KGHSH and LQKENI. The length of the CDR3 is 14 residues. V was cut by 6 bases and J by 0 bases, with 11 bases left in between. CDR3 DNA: TGTGCCAGCTCCCCGAGGGCGGACCAAGAGACCCAGTACTTC. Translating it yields CASSPRADQETQYF. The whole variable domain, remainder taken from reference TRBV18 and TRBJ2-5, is NAGVMQNPRHLVRRRGQEARLRCSPMKGHSHVYWYRQLPEEGLKFMVYLQKENIIDESGMPKERFSAEFPKEGPSILRIQQVVRGDSAAYFCASSPRADQETQYFGPGTRLLVL.

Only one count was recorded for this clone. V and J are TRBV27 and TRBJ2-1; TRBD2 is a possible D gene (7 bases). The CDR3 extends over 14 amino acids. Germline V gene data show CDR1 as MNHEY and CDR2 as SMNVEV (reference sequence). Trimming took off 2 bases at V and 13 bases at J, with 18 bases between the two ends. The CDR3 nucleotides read TGTGCCAGCAGTTTAGGGGGGGCCCCCCACCACCAGTTCTTC. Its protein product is CASSLGGAPHHQFF.

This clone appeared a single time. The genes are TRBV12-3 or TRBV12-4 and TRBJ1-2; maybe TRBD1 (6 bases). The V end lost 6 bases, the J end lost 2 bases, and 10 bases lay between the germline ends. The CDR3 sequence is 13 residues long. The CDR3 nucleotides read TGTGCCAGCAGACAAACAGGGAACTATGGCTACACCTTC. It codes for CASRQTGNYGYTF.

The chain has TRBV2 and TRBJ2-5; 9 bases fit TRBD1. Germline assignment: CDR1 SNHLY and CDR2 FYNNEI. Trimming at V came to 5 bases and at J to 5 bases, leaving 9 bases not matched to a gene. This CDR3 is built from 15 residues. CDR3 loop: CASSPDRGSEETQYF. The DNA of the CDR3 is TGTGCCAGCAGTCCGGACAGGGGATCTGAGGAGACCCAGTACTTC.

CDR3 in amino acids: CACYRDVDEAFF. Written as DNA, the CDR3 is TGTGCCTGTTACAGGGATGTGGATGAAGCTTTCTTT. The chain joins TRBV30 to TRBJ1-1; D perhaps matches TRBD1 (6 bases). CDR1 GTSNPN and CDR2 SVGIG come from the germline V gene (reference sequence). The germline V and J ends were trimmed by 6 bases and 7 bases, with 15 bases remaining between them. This CDR3 comprises 12 residues.

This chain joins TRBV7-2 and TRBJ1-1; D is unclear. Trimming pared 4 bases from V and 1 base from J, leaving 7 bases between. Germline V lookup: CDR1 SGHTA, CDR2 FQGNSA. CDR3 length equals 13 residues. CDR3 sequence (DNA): TGTGCCAGCAGCTCCAACTGGAACACTGAAGCTTTCTTT. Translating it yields CASSSNWNTEAFF.

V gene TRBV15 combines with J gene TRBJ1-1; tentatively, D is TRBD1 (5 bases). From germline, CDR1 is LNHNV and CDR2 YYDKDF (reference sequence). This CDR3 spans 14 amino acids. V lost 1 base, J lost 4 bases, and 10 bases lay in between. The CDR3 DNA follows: TGTGCCACCAGCAGAGGGGGGGTGGCCACTGAAGCTTTCTTT. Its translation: CATSRGGVATEAFF.

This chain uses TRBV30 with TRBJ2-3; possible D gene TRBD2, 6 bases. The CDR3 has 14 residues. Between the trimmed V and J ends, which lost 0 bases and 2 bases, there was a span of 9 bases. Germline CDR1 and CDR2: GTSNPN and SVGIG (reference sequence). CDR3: CAWSVGGLTDTQYF. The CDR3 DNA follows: TGTGCCTGGAGTGTGGGGGGACTCACAGATACGCAGTATTTT.

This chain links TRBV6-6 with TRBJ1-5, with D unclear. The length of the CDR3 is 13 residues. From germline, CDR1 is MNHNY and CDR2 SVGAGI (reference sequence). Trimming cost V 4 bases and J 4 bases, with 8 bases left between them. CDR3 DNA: TGTGCCAGCAGTTCAGCGCTGAATCAGCCCCAGCATTTT. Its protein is CASSSALNQPQHF.

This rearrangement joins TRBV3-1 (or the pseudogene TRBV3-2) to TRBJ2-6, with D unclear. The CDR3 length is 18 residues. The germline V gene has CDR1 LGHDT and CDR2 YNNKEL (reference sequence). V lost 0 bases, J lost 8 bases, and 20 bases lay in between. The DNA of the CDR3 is TGTGCCAGCAGCCAAGATTACCCCCCCAACTCTAGGACCAACGTCCTGACTTTC. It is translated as CASSQDYPPNSRTNVLTF.

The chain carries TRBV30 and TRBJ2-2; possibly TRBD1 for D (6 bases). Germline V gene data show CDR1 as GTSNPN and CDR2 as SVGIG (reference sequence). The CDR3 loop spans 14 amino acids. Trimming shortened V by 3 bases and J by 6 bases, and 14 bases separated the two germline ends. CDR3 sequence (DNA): TGTGCCTGGAGCTTGACAGGCTCCCCCGGGGAGCTGTTTTTT. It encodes CAWSLTGSPGELFF.

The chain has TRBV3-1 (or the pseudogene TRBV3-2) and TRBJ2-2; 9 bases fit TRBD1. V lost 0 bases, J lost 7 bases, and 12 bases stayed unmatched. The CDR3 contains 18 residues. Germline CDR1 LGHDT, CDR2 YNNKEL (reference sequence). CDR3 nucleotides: TGTGCCAGCAGCCAAGATTTCCCGGGACAGGGTGCCGTCGGGGAGCTGTTTTTT. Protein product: CASSQDFPGQGAVGELFF.

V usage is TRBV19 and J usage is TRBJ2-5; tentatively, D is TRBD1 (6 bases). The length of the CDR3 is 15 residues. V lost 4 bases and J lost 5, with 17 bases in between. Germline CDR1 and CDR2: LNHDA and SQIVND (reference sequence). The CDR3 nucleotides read TGTGCCAGTAGTACTAGACAGGAAACGGGGGAGACCCAGTACTTC. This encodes CASSTRQETGETQYF. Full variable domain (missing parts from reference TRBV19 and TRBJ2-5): DGGITQSPKYLFRKEGQNVTLSCEQNLNHDAMYWYRQDPGQGLRLIYYSQIVNDFQKGDIAEGYSVSREKKESFPLTVTSAQKNPTAFYLCASSTRQETGETQYFGPGTRLLVL.

The CDR3 spells CASSPGQGKAGELFF. The CDR3 region has the DNA TGTGCCAGCTCACCGGGACAGGGCAAGGCCGGGGAGCTGTTTTTT. The V and J genes are TRBV18 and TRBJ2-2; TRBD1 agrees at 9 bases. V was clipped by 3 bases and J by 6 bases; unmatched bases: 5. Germline V gene sequence: CDR1 KGHSH, CDR2 LQKENI. This CDR3 is built from 15 residues.

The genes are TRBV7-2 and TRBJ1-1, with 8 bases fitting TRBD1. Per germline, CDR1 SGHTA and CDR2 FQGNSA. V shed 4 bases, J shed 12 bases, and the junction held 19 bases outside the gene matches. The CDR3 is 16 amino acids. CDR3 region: CASSSFSGQGLTGTFF. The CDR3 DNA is TGTGCCAGCAGCTCCTTCAGTGGACAGGGCCTTACGGGGACTTTCTTT.

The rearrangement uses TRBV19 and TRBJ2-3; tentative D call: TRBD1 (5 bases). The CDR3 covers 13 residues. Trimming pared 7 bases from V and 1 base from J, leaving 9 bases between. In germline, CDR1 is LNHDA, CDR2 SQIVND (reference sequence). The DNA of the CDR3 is TGTGCCAGTACAGGCAGGGGCACAGATACGCAGTATTTT. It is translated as CASTGRGTDTQYF. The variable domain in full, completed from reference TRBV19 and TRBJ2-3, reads DGGITQSPKYLFRKEGQNVTLSCEQNLNHDAMYWYRQDPGQGLRLIYYSQIVNDFQKGDIAEGYSVSREKKESFPLTVTSAQKNPTAFYLCASTGRGTDTQYFGPGTRLTVL.

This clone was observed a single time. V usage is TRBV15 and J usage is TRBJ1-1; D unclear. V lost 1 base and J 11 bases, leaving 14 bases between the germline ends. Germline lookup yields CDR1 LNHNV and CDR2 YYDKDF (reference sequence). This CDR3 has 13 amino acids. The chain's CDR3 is CATSRGVRGEAFF. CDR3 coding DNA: TGTGCCACCAGCAGAGGTGTTCGGGGTGAGGCTTTCTTT.

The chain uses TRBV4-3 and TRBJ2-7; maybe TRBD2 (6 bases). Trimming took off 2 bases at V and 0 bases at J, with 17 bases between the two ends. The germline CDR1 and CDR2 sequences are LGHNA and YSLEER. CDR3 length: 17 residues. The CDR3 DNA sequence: TGCGCCAGCAGCCAAATGTTAGGCGGGACGGACTCCTACGAGCAGTACTTC. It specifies CASSQMLGGTDSYEQYF.

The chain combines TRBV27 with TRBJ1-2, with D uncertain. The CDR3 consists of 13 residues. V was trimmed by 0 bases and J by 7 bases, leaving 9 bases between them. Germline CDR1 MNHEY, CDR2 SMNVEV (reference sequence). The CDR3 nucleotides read TGTGCCAGCAGTTTATCGGCCGACTTTGGCTACACCTTC. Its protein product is CASSLSADFGYTF.

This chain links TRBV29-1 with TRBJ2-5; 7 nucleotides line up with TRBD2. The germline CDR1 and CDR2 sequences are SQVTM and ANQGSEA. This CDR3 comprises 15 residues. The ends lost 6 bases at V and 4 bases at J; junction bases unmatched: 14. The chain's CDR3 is CSVAGRAGVGETQYF. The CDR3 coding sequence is TGCAGCGTGGCCGGGCGGGCGGGGGTAGGAGAGACCCAGTACTTC.

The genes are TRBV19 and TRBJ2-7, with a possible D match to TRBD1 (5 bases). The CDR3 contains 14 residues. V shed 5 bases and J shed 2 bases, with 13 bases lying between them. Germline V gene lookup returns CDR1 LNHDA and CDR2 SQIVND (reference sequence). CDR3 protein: CASSGSKGAYEQYF. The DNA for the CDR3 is TGTGCCAGTAGTGGTTCAAAAGGGGCCTACGAGCAGTACTTC.